Listed below are T cell receptor beta chains from one sample, sequenced in a study of blood T cell repertoires in COVID-19. The repertoire was sequenced with immunoSEQ multiplex PCR; TCRdb's copy has only in-frame clones and lacks some. The sample records 400,000 to 500,000 clones, approximately 91% being singletons. The sequencing input was PBMCs or T cells enriched from blood (not recorded which). The receptors originated from a woman under 30 who had been exposed to COVID-19. The CDR3 runs from the conserved cysteine through the conserved F or W. The D gene is left open where the match is weak. Some rows mark clone size as missing; the rest say once, few, many or name a class of expanded clone.

clone size	V gene	D gene	J gene	CDR3 protein	CDR3 DNA
.	TRBV19	.	TRBJ2-1	CASLASLGNEQFF	TGTGCCAGTCTAGCGTCCTTGGGCAATGAGCAGTTCTTC
.	TRBV5-6	.	TRBJ2-1	CASSLFTGSSYNEQFF	TGTGCCAGCAGCTTGTTTACGGGGAGCTCCTACAATGAGCAGTTCTTC
.	TRBV24-1	.	TRBJ2-5	CATSDSGVYQETQYF	TGTGCCACCAGTGACTCGGGAGTGTACCAAGAGACCCAGTACTTC
.	TRBV6-2/TRBV6-3	TRBD2	TRBJ2-1	CASSYPPTSVIPYEQFF	TGTGCCAGCAGTTACCCCCCGACTAGCGTCATACCGTATGAGCAGTTCTTC
.	TRBV11-1	TRBD1	TRBJ1-1	CASSIQGAITEAFF	TGTGCCAGCAGTATACAGGGGGCTATCACTGAAGCTTTCTTT
.	TRBV7-2	.	TRBJ2-7	CASSLGVVSTYEQYF	TGTGCCAGCAGCTTAGGAGTTGTCTCAACCTACGAGCAGTACTTC
.	TRBV2	TRBD1	TRBJ1-2	CASNGQGVGGYTF	TGTGCCAGCAACGGTCAGGGGGTGGGAGGCTACACCTTC
.	TRBV4-3	TRBD1	TRBJ2-7	CASSQIVNRDRGSYEQYF	TGCGCCAGCAGCCAGATAGTGAACCGGGACAGGGGCTCCTACGAGCAGTACTTC
.	TRBV7-9	.	TRBJ1-5	CASSLVGSHSNQPQHF	TGTGCCAGCAGCTTAGTGGGCTCCCACAGCAATCAGCCCCAGCATTTT
.	TRBV29-1	.	TRBJ2-7	CSAFPGDSYEQYF	TGCAGCGCTTTCCCGGGGGACTCCTACGAGCAGTACTTC
.	TRBV10-1	TRBD2	TRBJ2-2	CAGLAGVGELFF	TGCGCCGGCCTAGCGGGAGTCGGGGAGCTGTTTTTT
.	TRBV30	TRBD1	TRBJ1-2	CAWIRQGDYGYTF	TGTGCCTGGATCAGACAGGGGGACTATGGCTACACCTTC
once	TRBV13	TRBD2	TRBJ2-1	CASTPLAGGPNNEQFF	TGTGCCAGCACCCCACTAGCGGGGGGACCAAACAATGAGCAGTTCTTC
.	TRBV5-4	TRBD1	TRBJ2-5	CASSLPSSGGETQYF	TGTGCCAGCAGCTTACCCTCATCAGGGGGAGAGACCCAGTACTTC
.	TRBV4-3	TRBD2	TRBJ2-3	CASSQAGTSGGNTQYF	TGCGCCAGCAGCCAAGCCGGGACTAGCGGGGGGAATACGCAGTATTTT
.	TRBV10-3	.	TRBJ1-4	CAIRDGQREKLFF	TGTGCCATCAGGGACGGACAGCGCGAAAAACTGTTTTTT
.	TRBV14	.	TRBJ2-1	CASSSQPGLRYNEQFF	TGTGCCAGCAGCTCCCAACCGGGACTGAGATACAATGAGCAGTTCTTC
.	TRBV3-1/TRBV3-2	TRBD1	TRBJ1-4	CASSQSGQGRFKLFF	TGTGCCAGCAGCCAATCAGGACAGGGACGCTTTAAACTGTTTTTT
once	TRBV4-2	TRBD2	TRBJ2-1	CASSQEGGTSGPYNEQFF	TGTGCCAGCAGCCAAGAAGGTGGGACTAGCGGGCCCTACAATGAGCAGTTCTTC
.	TRBV7-2	TRBD2	TRBJ2-7	CASSRPGGGYEQYF	TGTGCCAGCAGCAGACCGGGAGGGGGCTACGAGCAGTACTTC
.	TRBV5-1	TRBD2	TRBJ2-5	CASSGRTSGETQYF	TGCGCCAGCAGCGGACGGACTAGCGGTGAGACCCAGTACTTC
.	TRBV27	.	TRBJ1-6	CASSLRESGNSPLHF	TGTGCCAGCAGTTTGAGGGAATCGGGAAATTCACCCCTCCACTTT
once	TRBV3-1/TRBV3-2	TRBD1	TRBJ1-1	CASSTTGALNTEAFF	TGTGCCAGCAGTACGACAGGGGCGTTGAACACTGAAGCTTTCTTT
.	TRBV11-2	TRBD1	TRBJ1-4	CASSLGQGIEKLFF	TGTGCCAGCAGTTTGGGACAGGGAATCGAAAAACTGTTTTTT
.	TRBV19	.	TRBJ1-3	CASSVPQGLSGNTIYF	TGTGCCAGTAGTGTACCGCAGGGTTTATCTGGAAACACCATATATTTT
.	TRBV28	.	TRBJ1-4	CASSAPPRQTTNEKLFF	TGTGCCAGCAGTGCCCCCCCGCGACAGACAACTAATGAAAAACTGTTTTTT
.	TRBV6-5	.	TRBJ2-7	CASRTTGNYEQYF	TGTGCCAGCAGGACCACAGGGAACTACGAGCAGTACTTC
.	TRBV15	TRBD1	TRBJ1-1	CATSRVSIGTGKMNTEAFF	TGTGCCACCAGCAGAGTCTCGATAGGGACAGGGAAAATGAACACTGAAGCTTTCTTT
.	TRBV7-8	TRBD1	TRBJ2-7	CASSNRTGNYEQYF	TGTGCCAGCAGCAATCGGACAGGGAACTACGAGCAGTACTTC
.	TRBV5-1	TRBD1	TRBJ2-1	CASRDRPSYNEQFF	TGCGCCAGCCGGGACAGGCCCTCCTACAATGAGCAGTTCTTC
.	TRBV24-1	.	TRBJ2-1	CATSESFSRLNEQFF	TGTGCCACCAGTGAATCGTTTTCTCGACTCAATGAGCAGTTCTTC
.	TRBV7-2	.	TRBJ1-2	CASSTQGNYGYTF	TGTGCCAGCAGCACACAGGGAAACTATGGCTACACCTTC
.	TRBV5-6	TRBD1	TRBJ1-5	CASMDRGRYQPQHF	TGTGCCAGTATGGACAGGGGTCGTTATCAGCCCCAGCATTTT
.	TRBV28	.	TRBJ1-4	CASRDQGTLITNEKLFF	TGTGCCAGCAGAGATCAGGGGACACTCATAACTAATGAAAAACTGTTTTTT
.	TRBV6-2/TRBV6-3	TRBD1	TRBJ2-1	CASSYSIFGTADNNEQFF	TGTGCCAGCAGTTACTCGATATTCGGGACAGCGGATAACAATGAGCAGTTCTTC
many	TRBV11-2	TRBD1	TRBJ2-4	CASSPGTGNIQYF	TGTGCCAGCAGTCCCGGGACAGGAAACATTCAGTACTTC
.	TRBV3-1/TRBV3-2	.	TRBJ2-1	CASSPSLREQFF	TGTGCCAGCAGCCCGAGCCTTCGCGAGCAGTTCTTC
.	TRBV13	TRBD1	TRBJ1-3	CASSLGGQGGNTIYF	TGTGCCAGCAGCTTAGGGGGACAGGGTGGAAACACCATATATTTT
.	TRBV4-2	.	TRBJ1-2	CASSQESRNWYGYTF	TGTGCCAGCAGCCAAGAATCCCGAAACTGGTACGGCTACACCTTC
.	TRBV18	.	TRBJ1-2	CASGPSTAGYGYTF	TGTGCCAGCGGTCCTTCTACCGCCGGCTATGGCTACACCTTC
.	TRBV7-6	.	TRBJ2-1	CASSLAGQRAINEQFF	TGTGCCAGCAGCTTAGCAGGGCAGCGGGCGATAAATGAGCAGTTCTTC
once	TRBV5-8	.	TRBJ1-3	CASSLEGAPGNTIYF	TGTGCCAGCAGCTTGGAAGGGGCGCCGGGAAACACCATATATTTT
.	TRBV9	TRBD1	TRBJ2-1	CASSAGTVGYNEQFF	TGTGCCAGCAGCGCAGGGACAGTTGGCTACAATGAGCAGTTCTTC
.	TRBV6-2/TRBV6-3	TRBD1	TRBJ2-5	CASSYRGRGITQYF	TGTGCCAGCAGCTATCGGGGCAGGGGGATAACCCAGTACTTC
.	TRBV20-1	.	TRBJ2-2	CSASFPLRTGELFF	TGCAGTGCTAGTTTTCCCCTACGGACCGGGGAGCTGTTTTTT
.	TRBV18	TRBD1	TRBJ2-7	CASSPLVSQGARYEQYF	TGTGCCAGCTCACCACTGGTTTCACAGGGGGCGAGATACGAGCAGTACTTC